Below are 22 T cell receptor beta chains sequenced from a single sample in a study of blood T cell repertoires in COVID-19. Assay: immunoSEQ multiplex PCR; the TCRdb copy retains only in-frame clones and omits some. The sample yields approximately 250,000 clones, around 85% seen once. The sequenced sample was PBMCs or T cells enriched from blood (not recorded which). The receptors originated from a woman aged 45 to 65 with acute COVID-19.

This clone was recorded once. The J gene is TRBJ1-5, the V gene TRBV2; D gene uncertain. Germline lookup yields CDR1 SNHLY and CDR2 FYNNEI. This CDR3 is built from 15 residues. V was shortened by 4 bases and J by 0 bases, with 10 bases between the two germline ends. The CDR3 spells CASSVEGTSNQPQHF. In DNA form, the CDR3 reads TGTGCCAGCAGTGTAGAGGGTACTAGCAATCAGCCCCAGCATTTT.

The chain couples TRBV7-9 to TRBJ1-1, with 8 nucleotides matching TRBD1. V gave up 6 bases and J gave up 5 bases; unmatched junction bases: 14. CDR3 length: 16 residues. CDR1 SEHNR and CDR2 FQNEAQ come from the germline V gene (reference sequence). The CDR3 DNA follows: TGTGCCAGCAGTTCCCTAGGCAGGGGGCGCGGAACTGAAGCTTTCTTT. It specifies CASSSLGRGRGTEAFF.

Note on this clone: The sample carries other DNA sequences with the same CDR3. The rearrangement joins TRBV5-6 to TRBJ1-2; D might be TRBD1 (6 bases). CDR3 length: 13 amino acids. Trimming stripped 3 bases from V and 2 bases from J, with 8 bases between. Germline values: CDR1 SGHDT, CDR2 YYEEEE. The CDR3 sequence is CASSYGQNYGYTF. CDR3 coding DNA: TGTGCCAGCAGCTACGGACAGAACTATGGCTACACCTTC.

This clone was recorded only once. The gene calls are TRBV27 and TRBJ2-5; no clear D gene. The ends were cut back, 3 bases at V and 4 bases at J, with 9 bases in the middle. The CDR3 has 13 residues. Looked up from germline, CDR1 is MNHEY and CDR2 is SMNVEV (reference sequence). The CDR3 nucleotides are TGTGCCAGCAGTTTCGGTATATTAGAGACCCAGTACTTC. This sequence encodes CASSFGILETQYF.

Only a few counts were recorded for this clone. The V gene is TRBV7-2, the J gene TRBJ2-3; 12 bases agree with TRBD2. CDR3 length: 16 amino acids. With V trimmed by 5 bases and J by 2 bases, 5 bases remained unmatched. Germline V gives CDR1 SGHTA, CDR2 FQGNSA. The CDR3 DNA is TGTGCCAGCAGCGTACTAGCGGGGGGAAACACAGATACGCAGTATTTT. This codes for CASSVLAGGNTDTQYF.

The genes are TRBV7-8 and TRBJ2-2, with D perhaps assigned TRBD1 or TRBD2 (5 bases each). The V and J ends lost 5 bases and 2 bases respectively, with 9 bases between them. The germline gives CDR1 SGHVS, CDR2 FQNEAQ. The CDR3 consists of 14 residues. The CDR3 region has the DNA TGTGCCAGCAGCCGAGGGGCCAACACCGGGGAGCTGTTTTTT. Residues: CASSRGANTGELFF.

The chain joins TRBV28 to TRBJ2-5; 13 nucleotides align to TRBD2. The germline V gene has CDR1 MDHEN and CDR2 SYDVKM. The CDR3 runs to 16 residues. V lost 6 bases and J lost 3; bases outside the gene matches: 7. CDR3 protein: CASSPGLAGAKETQYF. Written as DNA, the CDR3 is TGTGCCAGCAGCCCCGGACTAGCGGGGGCTAAAGAGACCCAGTACTTC.

The rearrangement links TRBV10-3 to TRBJ1-5; 8 nucleotides match TRBD1. The V gene's germline CDR1 is ENHRY and CDR2 SYGVKD. Trimming removed 2 bases from V and 0 bases from J; junction bases left unmatched: 3. This CDR3 is 16 amino acids long. CDR3 DNA: TGTGCCATCAGTGAGCAAGGACAGGGTAGCAATCAGCCCCAGCATTTT. Translation gives CAISEQGQGSNQPQHF.

This chain joins TRBV10-1 and TRBJ2-2, with 9 bases matching TRBD1. V shed 5 bases and J 0 bases; nucleotides not matched to a gene: 4. The CDR3 covers 16 residues. Per the germline V gene, CDR1 is WNHNN and CDR2 is SYGVQD (reference sequence). The CDR3 spells CASSSGQGTNTGELFF. In DNA form, the CDR3 reads TGCGCCAGCAGTTCTGGACAGGGGACGAACACCGGGGAGCTGTTTTTT.

The rearrangement links TRBV5-1 to TRBJ1-1; D remains unclear. The V gene's germline CDR1 is SGHRS and CDR2 YFSETQ. This CDR3 region has 14 residues. V was cut by 0 bases and J by 6 bases, with 12 bases left in between. CDR3 DNA sequence: TGCGCCAGCAGCTTGGGAGACAAGAGAGCTGAAGCTTTCTTT. This codes for CASSLGDKRAEAFF.

The chain joins TRBV6-5 to TRBJ1-6; possibly TRBD1 for D (6 bases). The V end was cut by 7 bases, the J end by 4 bases, with 11 bases between. The V gene's germline CDR1 is MNHEY and CDR2 SVGAGI. The CDR3 covers 14 residues. The DNA for the CDR3 is TGTGCCAGCAAGACGACAGGTTATAATTCACCCCTCCACTTT. Protein sequence: CASKTTGYNSPLHF.

As for this clone: A much larger clone differs from this one at a single base, so this may be a read error. V and J are TRBV12-3 or TRBV12-4 and TRBJ2-7; weak D call: TRBD2 (6 bases). Deletions cut 0 bases from V and 5 bases from J, with 8 bases between. CDR3 length: 13 amino acids. CDR3 loop: CASSLAGGHEQYF. The CDR3 nucleotides are TGTGCCAGCAGTTTAGCGGGGGGACACGAGCAGTACTTC.

V and J are TRBV15 and TRBJ2-7; D is ambiguous. The V end lost 0 bases, the J end lost 1 base, and 4 bases lay between the germline ends. CDR3 length: 13 amino acids. CDR1 and CDR2 from the germline V gene are LNHNV and YYDKDF (reference sequence). The CDR3 DNA reads TGTGCCACCAGCAGAGATCGTTCCTACGAGCAGTACTTC. Its protein is CATSRDRSYEQYF.

The CDR3 loop reads CASSQDFFSGELFF. The CDR3 region has the DNA TGCGCCAGCAGCCAAGACTTTTTCTCCGGGGAGCTGTTTTTT. The chain carries TRBV4-3 and TRBJ2-2; the D is unclear. Germline assignment: CDR1 LGHNA and CDR2 YSLEER. This CDR3 is 14 amino acids long. The V and J ends lost 0 bases and 6 bases respectively, with 8 bases between them.

The V call is TRBV6-2 or TRBV6-3, the J call TRBJ2-1, with TRBD1 matching over 8 bases. Germline lookup yields CDR1 MNHEY and CDR2 SVGEGT. The trim removed 6 bases at V and 8 bases at J, leaving 6 bases unmatched. The CDR3 contains 13 residues. As DNA, the CDR3 is TGTGCCAGCAGCCGAGACAGGGGCGATGAGCAGTTCTTC. It yields the protein CASSRDRGDEQFF.

The rearrangement links TRBV30 to TRBJ2-7; 7 nucleotides line up with TRBD2. The V segment lost 3 bases and the J segment 2 bases; nucleotides outside the gene matches: 4. This CDR3 spans 13 amino acids. Germline lookup yields CDR1 GTSNPN and CDR2 SVGIG (reference sequence). CDR3 loop: CAWRWGGAYEQYF. CDR3 DNA: TGTGCCTGGAGATGGGGGGGTGCCTACGAGCAGTACTTC. The full variable domain, with the rest looked up from reference TRBV30 and TRBJ2-7, is SQTIHQWPATLVQPVGSPLSLECTVEGTSNPNLYWYRQAAGRGLQLLFYSVGIGQISSEVPQNLSASRPQDRQFILSSKKLLLSDSGFYLCAWRWGGAYEQYFGPGTRLTVT.

V and J are TRBV7-9 and TRBJ1-2, with 11 bases that match TRBD1. The germline V gene has CDR1 SEHNR and CDR2 FQNEAQ (reference sequence). CDR3 length: 16 amino acids. Germline trimming cut 0 bases from V and 5 bases from J; bases unmatched to any gene: 5. The CDR3 DNA sequence: TGTGCCAGCAGCTTAGCAGGACAGGGGGCTAGGTATGGCTACACCTTC. As protein: CASSLAGQGARYGYTF.

This chain uses TRBV30 with TRBJ1-2; TRBD1 agrees at 7 bases. Germline-derived CDR1 and CDR2 are GTSNPN and SVGIG (reference sequence). After removal of 4 bases from V and 6 bases from J, the junction contained 8 bases not matched to a gene. This CDR3 has 13 residues. The CDR3 spells CAWNREGADGYTF. The CDR3 coding sequence is TGTGCCTGGAATCGAGAGGGGGCTGATGGCTACACCTTC.

This chain uses TRBV2 with TRBJ1-1; weak D call: TRBD1 (6 bases). The CDR3 has 14 residues. Trimming stripped 2 bases from V and 1 base from J, with 8 bases between. Looked up from germline, CDR1 is SNHLY and CDR2 is FYNNEI. CDR3 in amino acids: CASSEQGKNTEAFF. CDR3 nucleotide sequence: TGTGCCAGCAGTGAACAGGGGAAGAACACTGAAGCTTTCTTT. Full variable domain (missing parts from reference TRBV2 and TRBJ1-1): EPEVTQTPSHQVTQMGQEVILRCVPISNHLYFYWYRQILGQKVEFLVSFYNNEISEKSEIFDDQFSVERPDGSNFTLKIRSTKLEDSAMYFCASSEQGKNTEAFFGQGTRLTVV.

In its sample, this clone was seen once. The gene calls are TRBV24-1 and TRBJ2-1; the D gene is possibly TRBD1 (6 bases). V lost 7 bases and J 5 bases, leaving 26 bases between the germline ends. The CDR3 contains 18 residues. CDR1 KGHDR and CDR2 SFDVKD come from the germline V gene. CDR3 DNA sequence: TGTGCCACCAGCGATAGAACGTCCGGGACATCGCTAAACAATGAGCAGTTCTTC. Its protein product is CATSDRTSGTSLNNEQFF.

The genes are TRBV30 and TRBJ1-2; TRBD1 aligns across 7 bases. This CDR3 is 14 amino acids long. V was clipped by 0 bases and J by 4 bases; unmatched bases: 5. The germline V gene has CDR1 GTSNPN and CDR2 SVGIG (reference sequence). The CDR3 spells CAWSVSAGGYGYTF. In DNA, the CDR3 is TGTGCCTGGAGTGTGTCGGCAGGGGGCTATGGCTACACCTTC.

The gene calls are TRBV5-1 and TRBJ2-7; tentative D call: TRBD1 (6 bases). CDR3 length: 17 amino acids. Germline loops: CDR1 SGHRS, CDR2 YFSETQ. The V and J ends lost 4 bases and 2 bases respectively, with 22 bases between them. CDR3 DNA: TGCGCCAGCAGCCCCCATGGTGGCACAGGGCAGGCCTACGAGCAGTACTTC. Translation gives CASSPHGGTGQAYEQYF. Variable domain in full (rest from reference TRBV5-1 and TRBJ2-7): KAGVTQTPRYLIKTRGQQVTLSCSPISGHRSVSWYQQTPGQGLQFLFEYFSETQRNKGNFPGRFSGRQFSNSRSEMNVSTLELGDSALYLCASSPHGGTGQAYEQYFGPGTRLTVT.